These 9 T cell receptor beta chains came from one sample sequenced in a study of human T cells and chemical hapten exposure. The time point denotes: pre-sensitization, week 0. Noted treatment: therapeutic diphenylcyclopropenone sensitization with weekly scalp DPC. TCRdb fed the RACE reads into MiXCR, producing one record per CDR3 protein. The sample holds around 200,000 distinct CDR3 sequences, about 31% seen once. The sample here was whole blood, taken in connection with sensitization to the hapten diphenylcyclopropenone (DPC). The receptors stem from a woman in her 30s with alopecia areata. Some clones in this sample may be carry-over from other donors' samples.

The CDR3 protein is CASSLEGVPNTEAFF. The CDR3, as DNA: TGTGCCAGCAGCTTGGAAGGGGTTCCGAACACTGAAGCTTTCTTT. This chain links TRBV5-5 with TRBJ1-1; a possible D gene is TRBD1 (5 bases). CDR1 and CDR2 (germline): SGHKS, YYEKEE (reference sequence). The length of the CDR3 is 15 residues. V was pared by 0 bases and J by 1 base, with 10 bases between.

The chain couples TRBV9 to TRBJ1-1; no clear D gene. V was clipped by 0 bases and J by 7 bases, with 13 bases between them. Germline-derived CDR1 and CDR2 are SGDLS and YYNGEE. CDR3 length: 14 amino acids. Here the CDR3 reads CASSVAGTQDEAFF. CDR3 DNA sequence: TGTGCCAGCAGCGTAGCGGGCACCCAGGATGAAGCTTTCTTT. Filled out from reference TRBV9 and TRBJ1-1, the complete variable domain reads DSGVTQTPKHLITATGQRVTLRCSPRSGDLSVYWYQQSLDQGLQFLIQYYNGEERAKGNILERFSAQQFPDLHSELNLSSLELGDSALYFCASSVAGTQDEAFFGQGTRLTVV.

This clonotype was counted only a few times. The genes are TRBV3-1 and TRBJ1-3; D is ambiguous. Germline CDR1 LGHDT, CDR2 YNNKEL (reference sequence). V lost 4 bases and J lost 1, with 8 bases in between. CDR3 length: 14 amino acids. This CDR3 reads CASSPRESGNTIYF. Here the CDR3 DNA reads TGTGCCAGCAGCCCGCGGGAGTCTGGAAACACCATATATTTT.

This clonotype was observed a handful of times. The chain has TRBV10-3 and TRBJ1-4, with unresolved D. V was clipped by 0 bases and J by 8 bases, with 7 bases between them. The length of the CDR3 is 13 residues. CDR1 ENHRY and CDR2 SYGVKD come from the germline V gene. In DNA form, the CDR3 reads TGTGCCATCAGTGAGTCGAATGGGGAAAAACTGTTTTTT. Translated: CAISESNGEKLFF.

This clonotype was observed a few times. This chain joins TRBV7-2 and TRBJ1-1; a possible D gene is TRBD1 (5 bases). The germline V gene has CDR1 SGHTA and CDR2 FQGNSA. The CDR3 loop spans 14 amino acids. V was shortened by 3 bases and J by 8 bases, with 16 bases between the two germline ends. The CDR3 spells CASSFQGLSPEAFF. CDR3 in DNA: TGTGCCAGCAGCTTTCAGGGATTATCCCCCGAAGCTTTCTTT.

V gene TRBV7-2 combines with J gene TRBJ2-6; D gene uncertain. V was pared by 7 bases and J by 4 bases, with 8 bases between. This CDR3 comprises 13 residues. Germline V gene lookup returns CDR1 SGHTA and CDR2 FQGNSA. The CDR3 region is CASNQRGANVLTF. For the CDR3, the DNA is TGTGCCAGCAACCAGAGAGGGGCCAACGTCCTGACTTTC.

DNA for the CDR3: TGCAGTGCAACACCCGGACAGGGTGCGAGGTACGAGCAGTACTTC. Translating it yields CSATPGQGARYEQYF. V gene TRBV20-1 combines with J gene TRBJ2-7; 8 nucleotides agree with TRBD1. There are 15 residues in the CDR3. CDR1 DFQATT and CDR2 SNEGSKA come from the germline V gene (reference sequence). With V trimmed by 6 bases and J by 4 bases, 14 bases remained unmatched.

The chain links TRBV7-3 to TRBJ2-3; no clear D gene. The CDR3 contains 13 residues. Trimming pared 5 bases from V and 5 bases from J, leaving 11 bases between. CDR1 is SGHTA, CDR2 FQGTGA, per germline. CDR3 nucleotides: TGTGCCAGCAGCCTAAGACCAGGAGATACGCAGTATTTT. Its protein is CASSLRPGDTQYF. The full variable domain, with the rest looked up from reference TRBV7-3 and TRBJ2-3, is GAGVSQTPSNKVTEKGKYVELRCDPISGHTALYWYRQSLGQGPEFLIYFQGTGAADDSGLPNDRFFAVRPEGSVSTLKIQRTERGDSAVYLCASSLRPGDTQYFGPGTRLTVL.

This clonotype was seen a few times. J is TRBJ1-1 and V is TRBV28; possibly TRBD1 for D (5 bases). Germline V lookup: CDR1 MDHEN, CDR2 SYDVKM. V was pared by 3 bases and J by 4 bases, with 15 bases between. The CDR3 extends over 15 amino acids. As DNA, the CDR3 is TGTGCCAGCAGTTTGGGGCCTAATAGGGGCACTGAAGCTTTCTTT. It encodes CASSLGPNRGTEAFF.